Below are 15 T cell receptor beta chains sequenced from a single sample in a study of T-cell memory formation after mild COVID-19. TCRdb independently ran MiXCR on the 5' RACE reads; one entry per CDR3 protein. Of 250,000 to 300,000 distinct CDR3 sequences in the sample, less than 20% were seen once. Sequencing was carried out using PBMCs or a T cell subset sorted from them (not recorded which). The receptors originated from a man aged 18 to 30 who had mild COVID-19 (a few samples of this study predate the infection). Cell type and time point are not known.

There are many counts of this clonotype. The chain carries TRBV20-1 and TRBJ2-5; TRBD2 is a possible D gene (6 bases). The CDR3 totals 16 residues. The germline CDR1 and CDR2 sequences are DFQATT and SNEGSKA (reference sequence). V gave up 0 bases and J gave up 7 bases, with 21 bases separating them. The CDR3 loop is CSARDPRQMGAGTQYF. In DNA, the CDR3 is TGCAGTGCTAGAGACCCCCGACAGATGGGAGCGGGGACCCAGTACTTC.

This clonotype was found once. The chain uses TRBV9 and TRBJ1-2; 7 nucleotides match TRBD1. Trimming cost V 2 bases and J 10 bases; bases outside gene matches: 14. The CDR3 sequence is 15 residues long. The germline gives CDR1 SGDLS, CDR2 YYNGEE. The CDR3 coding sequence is TGTGCCAGCAGCGTCCTTTCGACAGGGTTGTTGTCCTACACCTTC. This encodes CASSVLSTGLLSYTF.

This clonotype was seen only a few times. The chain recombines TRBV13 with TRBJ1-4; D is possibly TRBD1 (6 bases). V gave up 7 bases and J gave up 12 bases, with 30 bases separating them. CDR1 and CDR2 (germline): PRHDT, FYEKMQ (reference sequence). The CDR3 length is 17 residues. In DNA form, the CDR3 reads TGTGCCAGCACCCTGAGGGGGGCGGCAGGGGCGTTGAGGGAACTGTTTTTT. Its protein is CASTLRGAAGALRELFF.

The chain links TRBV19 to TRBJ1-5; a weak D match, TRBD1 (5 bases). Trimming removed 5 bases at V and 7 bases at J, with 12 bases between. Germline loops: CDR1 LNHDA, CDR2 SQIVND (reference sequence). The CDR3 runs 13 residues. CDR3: CASSGTAGQPQHF. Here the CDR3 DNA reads TGTGCCAGTAGTGGGACCGCCGGACAGCCCCAGCATTTT. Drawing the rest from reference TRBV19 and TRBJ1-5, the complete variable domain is DGGITQSPKYLFRKEGQNVTLSCEQNLNHDAMYWYRQDPGQGLRLIYYSQIVNDFQKGDIAEGYSVSREKKESFPLTVTSAQKNPTAFYLCASSGTAGQPQHFGDGTRLSIL.

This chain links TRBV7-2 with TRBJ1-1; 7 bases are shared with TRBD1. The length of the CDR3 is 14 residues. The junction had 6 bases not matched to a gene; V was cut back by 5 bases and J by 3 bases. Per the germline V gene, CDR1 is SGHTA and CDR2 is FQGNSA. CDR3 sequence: CASSVGGAYTEAFF. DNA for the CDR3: TGTGCCAGCAGCGTAGGGGGCGCGTACACTGAAGCTTTCTTT.

The CDR3: CASSRGGTGASYEQYF. The DNA of the CDR3 is TGTGCCAGCAGCCGCGGGGGGACAGGGGCCTCCTACGAGCAGTACTTC. The chain combines TRBV7-2 with TRBJ2-7, with TRBD1 identical over 10 bases. J lost 0 bases, V lost 5 bases, and 7 bases had no gene match. Germline V gives CDR1 SGHTA, CDR2 FQGNSA. This CDR3 is built from 16 residues.

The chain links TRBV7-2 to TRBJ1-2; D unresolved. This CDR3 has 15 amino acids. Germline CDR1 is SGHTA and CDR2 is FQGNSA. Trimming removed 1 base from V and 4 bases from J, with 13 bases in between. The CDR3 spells CASSLVEKSGYGYTF. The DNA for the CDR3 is TGTGCCAGCAGCTTAGTAGAGAAGTCGGGCTATGGCTACACCTTC.

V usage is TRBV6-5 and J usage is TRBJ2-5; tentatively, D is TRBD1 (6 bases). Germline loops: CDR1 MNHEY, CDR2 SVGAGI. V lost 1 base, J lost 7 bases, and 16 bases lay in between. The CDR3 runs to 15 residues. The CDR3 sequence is CASSYFRDTQRTQYF. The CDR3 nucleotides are TGTGCCAGCAGTTACTTCCGGGACACCCAGAGGACCCAGTACTTC.

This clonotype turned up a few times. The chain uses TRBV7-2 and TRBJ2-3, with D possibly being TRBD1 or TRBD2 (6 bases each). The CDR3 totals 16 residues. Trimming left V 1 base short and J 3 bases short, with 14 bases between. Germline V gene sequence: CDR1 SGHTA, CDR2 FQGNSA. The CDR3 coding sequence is TGTGCCAGCAGCTTAGTAGTCGGGGGCCCAACAGATACGCAGTATTTT. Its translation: CASSLVVGGPTDTQYF. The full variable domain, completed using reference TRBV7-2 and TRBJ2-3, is GAGVSQSPSNKVTEKGKDVELRCDPISGHTALYWYRQSLGQGLEFLIYFQGNSAPDKSGLPSDRFSAERTGGSVSTLTIQRTQQEDSAVYLCASSLVVGGPTDTQYFGPGTRLTVL.

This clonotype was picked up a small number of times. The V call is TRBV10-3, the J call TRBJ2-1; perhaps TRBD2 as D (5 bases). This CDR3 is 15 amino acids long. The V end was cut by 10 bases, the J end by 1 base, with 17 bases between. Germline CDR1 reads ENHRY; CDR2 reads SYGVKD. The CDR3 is CATHGVWGSYNEQFF. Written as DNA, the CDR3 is TGTGCCACCCACGGGGTTTGGGGATCCTACAATGAGCAGTTCTTC.

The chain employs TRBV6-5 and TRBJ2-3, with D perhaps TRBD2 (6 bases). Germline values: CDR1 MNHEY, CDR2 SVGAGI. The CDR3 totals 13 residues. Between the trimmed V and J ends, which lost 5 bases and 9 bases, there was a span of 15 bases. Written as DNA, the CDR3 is TGTGCCAGCAGTGCACCCGTGGCGGGAACGCAGTATTTT. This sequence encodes CASSAPVAGTQYF.

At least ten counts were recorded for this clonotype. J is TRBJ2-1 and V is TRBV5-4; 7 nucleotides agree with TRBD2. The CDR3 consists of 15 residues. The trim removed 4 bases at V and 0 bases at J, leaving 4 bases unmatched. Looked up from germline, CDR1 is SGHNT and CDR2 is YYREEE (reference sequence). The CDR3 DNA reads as TGTGCCAGCAGCCAGACTAGCAGCTCCTACAATGAGCAGTTCTTC. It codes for CASSQTSSSYNEQFF.

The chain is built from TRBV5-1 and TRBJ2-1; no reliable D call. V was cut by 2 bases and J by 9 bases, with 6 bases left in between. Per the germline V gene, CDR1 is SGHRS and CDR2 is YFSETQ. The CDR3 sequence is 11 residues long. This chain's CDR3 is CASSFDREQFF. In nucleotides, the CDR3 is TGCGCCAGCAGCTTTGACCGTGAGCAGTTCTTC.

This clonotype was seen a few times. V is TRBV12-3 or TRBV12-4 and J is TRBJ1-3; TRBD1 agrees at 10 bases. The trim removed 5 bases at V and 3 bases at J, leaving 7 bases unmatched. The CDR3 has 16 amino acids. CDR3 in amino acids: CASSRRTGGYGNTIYF. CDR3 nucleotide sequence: TGTGCCAGCAGTCGACGGACAGGGGGTTATGGAAACACCATATATTTT.

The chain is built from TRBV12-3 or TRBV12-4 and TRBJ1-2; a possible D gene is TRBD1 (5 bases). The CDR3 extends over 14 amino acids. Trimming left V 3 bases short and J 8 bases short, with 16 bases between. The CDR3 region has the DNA TGTGCCAGCAGTTTGGTTTCCAGGGAGGGAGGCTACACCTTC. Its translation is CASSLVSREGGYTF.